The TCR beta chain under discussion was sequenced for a study of control samples from healthy donors and cancer patients. Assay used: immunoSEQ multiplex PCR; TCRdb lists only in-frame clones, some missing. This sample carries about 170,000 clones, 91% of them seen once, and the ten largest clones take around 2%. V dropped 6 bases and J dropped 0 bases, with 9 bases sitting between them. Per germline, CDR1 ENHRY and CDR2 SYGVKD. The length of the CDR3 is 14 residues. This clonotype was sampled from a woman in her 40s in good health. The chain employs TRBV10-3 and TRBJ1-3, with D possibly matching TRBD1 (6 bases). The sequenced material came from blood. The CDR3 nucleotides read TGTGCCATCAGGGACAGTAACTCTGGAAACACCATATATTTT. Its translation is CAIRDSNSGNTIYF.